These 22 T cell receptor delta chains were sequenced from one sample in a study of Vδ1+ human thymocytes. The study's findings and limits: Thymic TRG and TRD repertoires appeared highly polyclonal.

The template was reverse-transcribed extracted RNA. Pooled V-gene forward primers with one constant-region reverse primer generated the CDR3 amplicons by multiplex PCR. TCRdb ran CATT on the multiplex PCR reads. The table includes some 73,000 delta-chain clones, 30% to 40% detected once. Their cognate antigens are unknown. What was sequenced was Vdelta1+ gamma-delta thymocytes from the thymus. The subset is: FACS-sorted CD3+ TCRalphabeta- TCRVdelta1+ TCRVdelta2- thymocytes. These receptors were collected from a boy in the first two years of life who had congenital heart surgery.

V and J are TRDV1 and TRDJ1; 10 bases are a match to TRDD3. Germline loops: CDR1 TSWWSYY, CDR2 QGS. Unmatched junction bases numbered 15, after V lost 3 bases and J lost 2 bases. The CDR3 runs 19 residues. The CDR3 sequence: CALGDRTASYWGITDKLIF. The CDR3 coding sequence is TGTGCTCTTGGGGACCGTACCGCCTCGTACTGGGGGATTACCGATAAACTCATCTTT.

This chain joins TRDV1 and TRDJ1; 7 bases are a match to TRDD3. Per germline, CDR1 TSWWSYY and CDR2 QGS. This CDR3 has 18 residues. J was trimmed by 0 bases and V by 0 bases; bases with no gene match: 10. CDR3 DNA: TGTGCTCTTGGGGAACTTCGGGGGATCGCCACCTACACCGATAAACTCATCTTT. Encoded protein: CALGELRGIATYTDKLIF.

This clone was recorded a few times. The V call is TRDV1, the J call TRDJ1; TRDD3 is a possible D gene (8 bases). The V gene lost 3 bases and the J gene lost 0 bases, with 35 bases spanning the gap. Germline V gene lookup returns CDR1 TSWWSYY and CDR2 QGS. The CDR3 has 23 residues. The CDR3 loop is CALGEAGSYSLYWGYSYTDKLIF. The CDR3 coding sequence is TGTGCTCTTGGGGAGGCCGGTTCCTACTCATTGTACTGGGGGTATTCGTACACCGATAAACTCATCTTT.

The V gene is TRDV2, the J gene TRDJ1; D ambiguous. Germline CDR1 reads GEAIGNYY; CDR2 reads EKD. The CDR3 consists of 13 residues. V dropped 5 bases and J dropped 3 bases, with 12 bases sitting between them. Here the CDR3 DNA reads TGTGCCTGTGCCAGAGGGTACCCCGATAAACTCATCTTT. This codes for CACARGYPDKLIF.

This chain connects TRDV1 to TRDJ1; 11 bases are a match to TRDD3. The CDR3 length is 18 residues. V lost 5 bases, J lost 10 bases, and 21 bases stayed unmatched. Germline V gene sequence: CDR1 TSWWSYY, CDR2 QGS. Here the CDR3 reads CALGRRIYLQLGDMGLIF. The CDR3 DNA reads TGTGCTCTTGGGCGCCGAATATACCTACAACTGGGGGATATGGGACTCATCTTT.

The rearrangement joins TRDV1 to TRDJ1; 9 positions agree with TRDD3. This CDR3 has 17 residues. Germline V CDR1 and CDR2: TSWWSYY, QGS. J gave up 2 bases and V 6 bases, and 13 bases lay outside the gene matches. The CDR3 DNA is TGTGCTCTTGGCTCTTCACACTGGGGGAGGGGGACCGATAAACTCATCTTT. Its protein product is CALGSSHWGRGTDKLIF.

This clone was detected once. A read error may be the cause here, since a much bigger clone is one base away. The V call is TRDV2, the J call TRDJ1; D tentatively fits TRDD2 or TRDD3 (6 bases each). CDR1 is GEAIGNYY, CDR2 EKD, per germline. V lost 1 base and J 0 bases, leaving 17 bases between the germline ends. CDR3 length: 17 amino acids. CDR3 region: CACDTILGFLNTDKLIF. The CDR3 DNA reads as TGTGCCTGTGACACTATACTGGGCTTCCTCAACACCGATAAACTCATCTTT.

The rearrangement links TRDV1 to TRDJ1; 9 bases fit TRDD3. After removal of 0 bases from V and 0 bases from J, the junction contained 17 bases not matched to a gene. The CDR3 spans 21 residues. From germline, CDR1 is TSWWSYY and CDR2 QGS. CDR3 in DNA: TGTGCTCTTGGGGAACTGGCCCTACCCTGGGGGATTTTCGAGTACACCGATAAACTCATCTTT. Encoded protein: CALGELALPWGIFEYTDKLIF.

The chain couples TRDV1 to TRDJ1; D may be TRDD2 or TRDD3 (6 bases each). This CDR3 spans 20 amino acids. V was pared by 0 bases and J by 0 bases, with 23 bases between. In germline, CDR1 is TSWWSYY, CDR2 QGS. The CDR3 DNA reads as TGTGCTCTTGGGGAACTAGCTCCTACCTGGGGACTCGGGTACACCGATAAACTCATCTTT. The encoded protein is CALGELAPTWGLGYTDKLIF.

With respect to this clone: Other DNA sequences within the sample encode an identical CDR3. The genes are TRDV1 and TRDJ1; no reliable D call. Germline V gene lookup returns CDR1 TSWWSYY and CDR2 QGS. The CDR3 contains 13 residues. V was trimmed by 0 bases and J by 0 bases, leaving 2 bases between them. The CDR3 DNA follows: TGTGCTCTTGGGGAACTATACACCGATAAACTCATCTTT. Translating gives CALGELYTDKLIF.

This clone appeared a few times. The chain is built from TRDV1 and TRDJ1, with D unclear. The germline CDR1 and CDR2 sequences are TSWWSYY and QGS. Trimming cost V 1 base and J 0 bases, with 15 bases left between them. The CDR3 spans 17 residues. The CDR3 spells CALGERRPLRYTDKLIF. The CDR3 bases are TGTGCTCTTGGGGAACGTAGACCACTTCGGTACACCGATAAACTCATCTTT.

Only a few counts were recorded for this clone. V and J are TRDV2 and TRDJ1; possible D gene TRDD2, 6 bases. The CDR3 spans 20 residues. From germline, CDR1 is GEAIGNYY and CDR2 EKD. V lost 0 bases, J lost 0 bases, and 25 bases lay in between. The DNA for the CDR3 is TGTGCCTGTGACACCGAGAGTCCTACGATAATTACATTAAACACCGATAAACTCATCTTT. This translates into CACDTESPTIITLNTDKLIF.

V gene TRDV1 combines with J gene TRDJ1; 9 positions match TRDD2. The length of the CDR3 is 18 residues. The V gene end was trimmed by 2 bases and the J gene end by 4 bases; junction bases not matched to a gene: 14. Looked up from germline, CDR1 is TSWWSYY and CDR2 is QGS. CDR3 loop: CALGETHLPTAGDDKLIF. In nucleotides, the CDR3 is TGTGCTCTTGGGGAAACTCACCTTCCTACGGCTGGGGACGATAAACTCATCTTT.

A word on this clone: A much larger clonotype is one base distant, so this may be a read error. J is TRDJ1 and V is TRDV2; no definite D call. V was clipped by 5 bases and J by 4 bases, with 16 bases between them. Germline V gene data show CDR1 as GEAIGNYY and CDR2 as EKD. CDR3 length equals 14 residues. CDR3 DNA sequence: TGTGCCTGTGGCCCAAACACTCACTGCGATAAACTCATCTTT. This gives the protein CACGPNTHCDKLIF.

This clone has just a few counts. This rearrangement joins TRDV1 to TRDJ1; 7 bases agree with TRDD3. J was trimmed by 2 bases and V by 1 base; bases with no gene match: 16. Germline assignment: CDR1 TSWWSYY and CDR2 QGS. This CDR3 region has 19 residues. The CDR3 DNA reads TGTGCTCTTGGGGAACCGCCCAAACTGGGGACCTTGGGGACCGATAAACTCATCTTT. Amino acids: CALGEPPKLGTLGTDKLIF.

The rearrangement uses TRDV1 and TRDJ1; a possible D gene is TRDD3 (5 bases). The CDR3 is made up of 22 amino acids. CDR1 and CDR2 (germline): TSWWSYY, QGS. With 8 bases removed from V and 5 bases from J, the gap between germline ends came to 42 bases. CDR3 loop: CALTRSLHNNYGINGVPDKLIF. As DNA, the CDR3 is TGTGCTCTTACCCGCTCCCTCCACAATAACTACGGGATTAATGGGGTCCCGGATAAACTCATCTTT.

This clone has a handful of counts. The chain carries TRDV1 and TRDJ1, with unresolved D. The germline V gene has CDR1 TSWWSYY and CDR2 QGS. The CDR3 runs to 19 residues. The V gene lost 1 base and the J gene lost 1 base, with 22 bases spanning the gap. Here the CDR3 DNA reads TGTGCTCTTGGGGAACCGGCCTTTCCGGCTACCCTGTTCACCGATAAACTCATCTTT. Its translation: CALGEPAFPATLFTDKLIF.

This sequence joins TRDV1 and TRDJ1; D possibly corresponds to TRDD3 (8 bases). This CDR3 has 17 residues. V lost 3 bases and J lost 7, with 24 bases in between. Germline lookup yields CDR1 TSWWSYY and CDR2 QGS. The CDR3, as DNA: TGTGCTCTTGGGGAGTTCCTACTCCGTACTGGGGGGTCTAAACTCATCTTT. It codes for CALGEFLLRTGGSKLIF.

This rearrangement joins TRDV2 to TRDJ1; 8 nucleotides line up with TRDD3. V shed 7 bases, J shed 5 bases, and the junction held 20 bases outside the gene matches. This CDR3 is built from 17 residues. Germline assignment: CDR1 GEAIGNYY and CDR2 EKD. CDR3 nucleotide sequence: TGTGCCTGCCGTTGGGATACGCGACGGTCGAACTTTGATAAACTCATCTTT. It encodes CACRWDTRRSNFDKLIF.

The chain uses TRDV1 and TRDJ1; TRDD2 matches at 7 bases. Per germline, CDR1 TSWWSYY and CDR2 QGS. CDR3 size: 17 residues. V trimming: 3 bases; J trimming: 2 bases; junction bases outside the gene matches: 12. CDR3 DNA sequence: TGTGCTCTTGGGGAGGCCTTCCTTACGGGGGGGACCGATAAACTCATCTTT. Amino acid sequence: CALGEAFLTGGTDKLIF.

There are many counts of this clone. This sequence joins TRDV2 and TRDJ1; TRDD3 matches at 13 bases. CDR3 length equals 15 residues. The germline V gene has CDR1 GEAIGNYY and CDR2 EKD. Trimming removed 5 bases from V and 10 bases from J; junction bases left unmatched: 12. CDR3 in amino acids: CACGDWGIRVSILIF. Here the CDR3 DNA reads TGTGCCTGTGGCGACTGGGGGATACGCGTATCTATACTCATCTTT.

The chain uses TRDV1 and TRDJ1; 9 bases fit TRDD2. The V and J ends lost 4 bases and 1 base, in that order; junction bases with no gene match: 10. The germline gives CDR1 TSWWSYY, CDR2 QGS. This CDR3 spans 17 amino acids. The CDR3 bases are TGTGCTCTTGGGGGCCCTTCCTACCATACGCGCACCGATAAACTCATCTTT. It specifies CALGGPSYHTRTDKLIF.